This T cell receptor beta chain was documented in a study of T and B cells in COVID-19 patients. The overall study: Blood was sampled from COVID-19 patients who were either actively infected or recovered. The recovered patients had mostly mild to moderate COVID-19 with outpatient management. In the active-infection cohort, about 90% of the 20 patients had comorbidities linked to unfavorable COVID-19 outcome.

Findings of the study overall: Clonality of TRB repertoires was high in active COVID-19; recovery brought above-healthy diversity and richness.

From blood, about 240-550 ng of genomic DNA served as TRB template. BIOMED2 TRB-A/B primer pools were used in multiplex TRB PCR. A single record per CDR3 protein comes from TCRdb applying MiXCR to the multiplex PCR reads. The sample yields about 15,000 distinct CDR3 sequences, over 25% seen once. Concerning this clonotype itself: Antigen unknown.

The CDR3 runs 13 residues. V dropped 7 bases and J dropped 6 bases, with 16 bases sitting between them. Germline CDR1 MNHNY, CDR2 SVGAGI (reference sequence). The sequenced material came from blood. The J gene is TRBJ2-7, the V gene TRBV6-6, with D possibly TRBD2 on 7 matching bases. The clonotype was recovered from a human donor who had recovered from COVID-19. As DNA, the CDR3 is TGTGCCAGCATCCCACGAGGGGGGGCCGAGCAGTACTTC. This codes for CASIPRGGAEQYF.